The TCR beta chain described here comes from a study of shared clonotypes between healthy human individuals. This CDR3 spans 15 amino acids. V dropped 2 bases and J dropped 3; count of bases not matched to a gene: 2. The germline V gene has CDR1 KGHSH and CDR2 LQKENI. Healthy adults negative for HIV, lacking recent acute infections or vaccinations, served as donors. Repertoires were generated with immunoSEQ multiplex PCR, while TCRdb's copy carries only in-frame clones and drops some. The sample yields nearly 1,000,000 clones, over 60% seen once. Worth noting for this clone: The same CDR3 arises from other DNA sequences in this sample as well.

This receptor was obtained from a man aged 18 to 29 in good health. V gene TRBV18 combines with J gene TRBJ2-1; 9 nucleotides align to TRBD1. The sequencing sample was made of memory CD4+ T cells sorted from blood. The subset denotes: CD45RA-negative fraction. CDR3 in amino acids: CASSPDRGGYNEQFF. CDR3 coding DNA: TGTGCCAGCTCACCAGACAGGGGGGGCTACAATGAGCAGTTCTTC.